This is a list of T cell receptor beta chains from one sample in a study of PD-1 and CTLA-4 blockade in melanoma. Libraries were prepared by immunoSEQ multiplex PCR; TCRdb keeps only in-frame clonotypes and omits some of them. The data show 30,000 or so clones, with less than 95% seen just once and approximately 8.6% held by the top ten. The material sequenced was CD8+ T cells from peripheral blood, taken from a patient given anti-PD-1 treatment. These receptor sequences come from a human donor with melanoma. CDR3s include the opening cysteine and the closing phenylalanine or tryptophan. D genes are given only for firm matches. The listing skips clone size in some rows; elsewhere it reads once, few, many or a size class.

size	length	V	D	J	DNA	CDR3
-	14	TRBV19	TRBD1	TRBJ1-1	TGTGCCAGTAGTGTCGGACAGGGGAACACTGAAGCTTTCTTT	CASSVGQGNTEAFF
-	14	TRBV7-9	-	TRBJ2-7	TGTGCCAGCAGCTTAGGTTATAGGGCCTACGAGCAGTACTTC	CASSLGYRAYEQYF
-	14	TRBV6-1	TRBD1	TRBJ2-1	TGTGCCAGCAGTGATGGGACAGGGGAGAATGGGCAGTTCTTC	CASSDGTGENGQFF
-	16	TRBV27	-	TRBJ2-3	TGTGCCAGCAGTTTTTTGGACACGCCTTTTGTAGATACGCAGTATTTT	CASSFLDTPFVDTQYF
once	14	TRBV9	-	TRBJ1-1	TGTGCCAGCAGCGGAGAAGGGTTTGACACTGAAGCTTTCTTT	CASSGEGFDTEAFF
-	13	TRBV16	-	TRBJ2-3	TGTGCCAGCAGCCCGTACCCCACAGATACGCAGTATTTT	CASSPYPTDTQYF
-	14	TRBV13	TRBD1	TRBJ1-1	TGTGCCAGCAGCGCCGGACAGGGCAACACTGAAGCTTTCTTT	CASSAGQGNTEAFF
once	16	TRBV19	TRBD1	TRBJ1-5	TGTGCCAGTAGAGATTATCAGGGGGCGAGCAATCAGCCCCAGCATTTT	CASRDYQGASNQPQHF
once	15	TRBV5-4	TRBD2	TRBJ2-5	TGTGCCAGCAGTCTTAGCGGGGGGACCCAAGAGACCCAGTACTTC	CASSLSGGTQETQYF
-	15	TRBV7-7	-	TRBJ2-7	TGTGCTAGCAGCTTCGGCCCAGGAGGGGAATACGAGCAGTACTTC	CASSFGPGGEYEQYF
-	14	TRBV4-2	TRBD1	TRBJ1-1	TGTGCCAGCAGCTCAGGGGGCGAAGGCACTGAAGCTTTCTTT	CASSSGGEGTEAFF
-	15	TRBV18	-	TRBJ1-1	TGTGCCAGCTCGCCCGGGCCGGGAGTGAACACTGAAGCTTTCTTT	CASSPGPGVNTEAFF
-	14	TRBV9	-	TRBJ1-4	TGTGCCAGCAGCGTAGACACAGGTTCTCGAAAACTGTTTTTT	CASSVDTGSRKLFF
-	15	TRBV10-2	TRBD2	TRBJ2-5	TGCGCCAGCAGTGATAGCGGGGGGGCGCAAGAGACCCAGTACTTC	CASSDSGGAQETQYF
-	14	TRBV6-5	-	TRBJ2-7	TGTGCCAGCACCGAACCGGGGACTGGCTACGAGCAGTACTTC	CASTEPGTGYEQYF
few	14	TRBV5-1	TRBD2	TRBJ2-1	TGCGCCAGCAGCTCAGCGGGGGCTTACAATGAGCAGTTCTTC	CASSSAGAYNEQFF
-	15	TRBV9	TRBD1	TRBJ2-3	TGTGCCAGCAGCACCCGGGACAGTTCTACAGATACGCAGTATTTT	CASSTRDSSTDTQYF
-	14	TRBV9	-	TRBJ1-2	TGTGCCAGCACCGCGGACGGAAACAACTATGGCTACACCTTC	CASTADGNNYGYTF
once	15	TRBV28	-	TRBJ2-7	TGTGCCAGCAGTTCCACTAGGACTGGTTCCTACGAGCAGTACTTC	CASSSTRTGSYEQYF
once	9	TRBV11-2	-	TRBJ2-7	TGTGCCAACCATTACGAGCAGTACTTC	CANHYEQYF
-	15	TRBV15	-	TRBJ2-1	TGTGCCACCAGCAGAGGACAGGATGAGTACAATGAGCAGTTCTTC	CATSRGQDEYNEQFF
-	16	TRBV7-9	-	TRBJ2-6	TGTGCCAGCAGCTCTCGGACAGACTCTGGGGCCAACGTCCTGACTTTC	CASSSRTDSGANVLTF
-	14	TRBV15	-	TRBJ2-1	TGTGCCACCAGCAGAGATCGGGGCGTCGGTGAGCAGTTCTTC	CATSRDRGVGEQFF
-	12	TRBV5-4	TRBD1	TRBJ1-2	TGTGCCAGCAGGGATGACAGGGATGGCTACACCTTC	CASRDDRDGYTF
-	13	TRBV5-1	-	TRBJ2-1	TGCGCCAGCAGCTCGCGGAGTGGAAATGAGCAGTTCTTC	CASSSRSGNEQFF
-	15	TRBV11-3	TRBD2	TRBJ2-1	TGTGCCAGCAGCCCGCGGGGGGGCGGTTACAATGAGCAGTTCTTC	CASSPRGGGYNEQFF
-	17	TRBV5-8	TRBD2	TRBJ2-3	TGTGCCAGCAGCTTATCCCCTCTAGCGGGAGGAGCGGATACGCAGTATTTT	CASSLSPLAGGADTQYF
-	15	TRBV6-5	TRBD2	TRBJ2-1	TGTGCCAGCAGTTACGGGGCCCCGGGAGGGGGTGAGCAGTTCTTC	CASSYGAPGGGEQFF
-	17	TRBV10-2	TRBD2	TRBJ2-2	TGCGCCAGCAGTGAGTCCGACGGGAGGGAGAACACCGGGGAGCTGTTTTTT	CASSESDGRENTGELFF
-	12	TRBV10-3	-	TRBJ2-1	TGTGCCATCAGTGAGTTTGGGGGTGAGCAGTTCTTC	CAISEFGGEQFF
-	14	TRBV30	-	TRBJ2-3	TGTGCCTGGAGTGCTAGCGTTTCCGTAGATACGCAGTATTTT	CAWSASVSVDTQYF
-	15	TRBV13	TRBD2	TRBJ2-2	TGTGCCAGCAGTCCTAGCGGGGAGCTCACCGGGGAGCTGTTTTTT	CASSPSGELTGELFF
-	14	TRBV6-5	-	TRBJ1-5	TGTGCCAGCAGGGAGGGGTATAGCAATCAGCCCCAGCATTTT	CASREGYSNQPQHF